Below, one TCR beta chain is given with its context. Its cognate antigen is unknown. TCR beta CDR3 regions were amplified from RNA. First-round RT-PCR of the TCR CDR3 relied on the HTBI primer set. TCRdb redid the calling of the multiplex PCR reads with MiXCR, one entry per CDR3 protein. The sample holds approximately 600,000 distinct CDR3 sequences; 20% are singletons and the top ten take more than 30%. The sample originates from a study of T cells in Graves' hyperthyroidism and ophthalmopathy. Ophthalmopathy patients all had a Clinical Activity Score of at least 3, a NOSPECS grade of at least 4 and disease under 3 months old. Lactation, pregnancy, other autoimmune disease or uncontrolled infection excluded patients. Fresh peripheral blood, about 9.9 ml, yielded the PBMCs. Study results and caveats: Most expanded thyroid clonotypes above 0.001 recurred in blood.

Germline CDR1 MNHEY, CDR2 SVGAGI. The V gene end was trimmed by 0 bases and the J gene end by 0 bases; junction bases not matched to a gene: 2. CDR3 size: 15 residues. The chain employs TRBV6-5 and TRBJ2-7; TRBD1 agrees at 7 bases. Material for sequencing was blood. The TCR originated in a man younger than 40 with Graves' ophthalmopathy. The DNA for the CDR3 is TGTGCCAGCAGTTACTCGACAGGGCACTCCTACGAGCAGTACTTC. This codes for CASSYSTGHSYEQYF.